Following are 32 T cell receptor beta chains from one sample sequenced in a study of T-cell reconstitution after alpha-beta-depleted transplantation in children. During its preparation, the TCRbeta library received unique molecular identifiers. One entry per CDR3 protein, called by TCRdb with MiXCR from the PCR reads. The data contain some 450,000 distinct CDR3 sequences, around two fifths of them singletons. The source material was PBMCs, sampled before TCRalphabeta/CD19-depleted stem cell transplant. The receptors were sampled from a girl aged 2-10 years with aplastic anemia, due to receive a stem cell transplant.

This chain joins TRBV5-4 and TRBJ2-1; D may be TRBD2 (5 bases). Looked up from germline, CDR1 is SGHNT and CDR2 is YYREEE (reference sequence). Trimming took 0 bases from V and 2 from J, leaving 21 bases between them. The CDR3 is 19 amino acids. CDR3 nucleotides: TGTGCCAGCAGCTTGGACCCCCTAGGAAGCGGAAGCGCCTACAATGAGCAGTTCTTC. It specifies CASSLDPLGSGSAYNEQFF.

In this sample, this clonotype turned up a few times. The genes are TRBV29-1 and TRBJ1-1; 8 bases fit TRBD1. The CDR3 covers 14 residues. The junction had 11 bases not matched to a gene; V was cut back by 8 bases and J by 3 bases. The V gene's germline CDR1 is SQVTM and CDR2 ANQGSEA. Here the CDR3 reads CSCKTGVRDTEAFF. In DNA form, the CDR3 reads TGCAGCTGCAAGACAGGGGTTCGGGACACTGAAGCTTTCTTT.

In this sample, this clonotype turned up a few times. The J gene is TRBJ1-6, the V gene TRBV27, with TRBD1 matching over 7 bases. Germline loops: CDR1 MNHEY, CDR2 SMNVEV (reference sequence). The CDR3 covers 15 residues. Trimming took 3 bases from V and 6 from J; bases not matched to a gene: 5. CDR3 in amino acids: CASSLTAGGNSPLHF. CDR3 coding DNA: TGTGCCAGCAGTTTGACGGCAGGGGGTAATTCACCCCTCCACTTT.

The sample holds a few counts of this clonotype. Here the CDR3 reads CASSLNGGPSEQYF. Written as DNA, the CDR3 is TGTGCCAGCTCTCTCAACGGGGGGCCTAGCGAGCAGTACTTC. This chain joins TRBV18 and TRBJ2-7; D perhaps matches TRBD2 (7 bases). This CDR3 comprises 14 residues. V was clipped by 6 bases and J by 6 bases, with 18 bases between them. CDR1 and CDR2 (germline): KGHSH, LQKENI.

This clonotype was seen ten or more times. The chain couples TRBV11-2 to TRBJ1-2; D ambiguous. This CDR3 is built from 13 residues. Between the trimmed V and J ends, which lost 1 base and 6 bases, there was a span of 9 bases. CDR1 is SGHAT, CDR2 FQNNGV, per germline. CDR3 amino acids: CASSLAGYDGYTF. The CDR3, as DNA: TGTGCCAGCAGCTTAGCGGGGTACGATGGCTACACCTTC. Filled out from reference TRBV11-2 and TRBJ1-2, the complete variable domain reads EAGVAQSPRYKIIEKRQSVAFWCNPISGHATLYWYQQILGQGPKLLIQFQNNGVVDDSQLPKDRFSAERLKGVDSTLKIQPAKLEDSAVYLCASSLAGYDGYTFGSGTRLTVV.

This chain joins TRBV12-3 or TRBV12-4 and TRBJ2-1; TRBD2 matches at 7 bases. V shed 6 bases, J shed 10 bases, and the junction held 9 bases outside the gene matches. CDR3 length equals 13 residues. CDR3 sequence (DNA): TGTGCCAGCAGACCTCAGGGACTACCCGAGCAGTTCTTC. This gives the protein CASRPQGLPEQFF.

This clonotype was observed a handful of times. The V call is TRBV9, the J call TRBJ1-3; 10 bases fit TRBD1. The CDR3 spans 15 residues. The ends lost 3 bases at V and 3 bases at J; junction bases unmatched: 3. Looked up from germline, CDR1 is SGDLS and CDR2 is YYNGEE. As DNA, the CDR3 is TGTGCCAGCAGCGCGGACAGGGGGGTTGGAAACACCATATATTTT. Protein: CASSADRGVGNTIYF.

In this sample, this clonotype turned up a few times. The chain is built from TRBV10-3 and TRBJ2-5; 8 bases map to TRBD1. Germline V gene lookup returns CDR1 ENHRY and CDR2 SYGVKD. This CDR3 is 15 amino acids long. Trimming at V came to 11 bases and at J to 1 base, leaving 12 bases not matched to a gene. CDR3 residues: CACADRDRLQETQYF. DNA for the CDR3: TGTGCCTGTGCCGACCGGGACAGGCTCCAAGAGACCCAGTACTTC.

Only a few counts were recorded for this clonotype. The J gene is TRBJ1-4, the V gene TRBV18; 7 bases are shared with TRBD1. CDR3 size: 14 residues. Germline values: CDR1 KGHSH, CDR2 LQKENI. The ends lost 4 bases at V and 3 bases at J; junction bases unmatched: 2. The DNA of the CDR3 is TGTGCCAGCTCACAGGGGGCCTCTAATGAAAAACTGTTTTTT. Its protein product is CASSQGASNEKLFF. The full variable domain, in which reference TRBV18 and TRBJ1-4 provide the parts outside the CDR3, is NAGVMQNPRHLVRRRGQEARLRCSPMKGHSHVYWYRQLPEEGLKFMVYLQKENIIDESGMPKERFSAEFPKEGPSILRIQQVVRGDSAAYFCASSQGASNEKLFFGSGTQLSVL.

J is TRBJ1-1 and V is TRBV7-2, with D possibly TRBD1 on 6 matching bases. CDR1 SGHTA and CDR2 FQGNSA come from the germline V gene. The V end lost 5 bases, the J end lost 2 bases, and 18 bases lay between the germline ends. The CDR3 spans 16 residues. The CDR3 sequence is CASSRSLDRYNTEAFF. The CDR3 nucleotides are TGTGCCAGCAGCCGCTCCCTTGACAGGTACAACACTGAAGCTTTCTTT.

As for this clonotype: A clone one base away is much larger, so this may be a read error. The chain carries TRBV5-1 and TRBJ1-6; 11 bases map to TRBD1. This CDR3 is 15 amino acids long. Germline CDR1 SGHRS, CDR2 YFSETQ. V lost 7 bases and J lost 7; bases outside the gene matches: 7. The CDR3 DNA is TGCGCCAGCCCCCGGACAGGGGGCTGGAATTCACCCCTCCACTTT. Protein sequence: CASPRTGGWNSPLHF.

The rearrangement joins TRBV10-3 to TRBJ2-7; the match to TRBD1 covers 7 bases. The CDR3 contains 12 residues. CDR1 is ENHRY and CDR2 is SYGVKD in the germline V gene. J was trimmed by 3 bases and V by 6 bases; bases with no gene match: 2. The CDR3 protein is CAISPGGYEQYF. CDR3 in DNA: TGTGCCATCAGCCCAGGGGGCTACGAGCAGTACTTC.

This clonotype occurred a few times. The chain is built from TRBV5-1 and TRBJ1-1, with 9 bases that match TRBD1. Germline lookup yields CDR1 SGHRS and CDR2 YFSETQ. The CDR3 sequence is 15 residues long. Trimming took 4 bases from V and 3 from J; bases not matched to a gene: 7. The CDR3 nucleotides read TGCGCCAGCAGCCCGGGGACAGGGATGCACACTGAAGCTTTCTTT. Its protein product is CASSPGTGMHTEAFF.

The V gene is TRBV12-3 or TRBV12-4, the J gene TRBJ2-1; TRBD2 agrees at 10 bases. CDR3 length: 15 amino acids. V was clipped by 6 bases and J by 4 bases; unmatched bases: 6. The DNA for the CDR3 is TGTGCCAGCAGCCCTCTAGCGGGAGTTTACAATGAGCAGTTCTTC. Its translation: CASSPLAGVYNEQFF.

CDR3 bases: TGCAGTGCTAGAAGACAGGTCTCCTACGAGCAGTACTTC. Amino acids: CSARRQVSYEQYF. V gene TRBV20-1 combines with J gene TRBJ2-7, with D maybe TRBD1 (6 bases). The CDR3 is made up of 13 amino acids. Deletions cut 2 bases from V and 0 bases from J, with 8 bases between. Germline V lookup: CDR1 DFQATT, CDR2 SNEGSKA (reference sequence).

This clonotype was detected ten times or more. The chain recombines TRBV20-1 with TRBJ2-5; D remains ambiguous. V was cut by 5 bases and J by 0 bases, with 7 bases left in between. The CDR3 consists of 12 residues. The germline gives CDR1 DFQATT, CDR2 SNEGSKA (reference sequence). This CDR3 reads CSAQTYQETQYF. Here the CDR3 DNA reads TGCAGTGCTCAAACGTACCAAGAGACCCAGTACTTC.

V and J are TRBV3-1 and TRBJ2-7; 11 bases match TRBD2. J gave up 5 bases and V 2 bases, and 2 bases lay outside the gene matches. The CDR3 is made up of 14 amino acids. CDR1 is LGHDT, CDR2 YNNKEL, per germline (reference sequence). The CDR3, as DNA: TGTGCCAGCAGCCAACTAGCGGGAGGCCACGAGCAGTACTTC. It yields the protein CASSQLAGGHEQYF.

This rearrangement joins TRBV20-1 to TRBJ2-3; 9 nucleotides align to TRBD2. The CDR3 has 16 amino acids. Germline assignment: CDR1 DFQATT and CDR2 SNEGSKA (reference sequence). J lost 2 bases, V lost 3 bases, and 9 bases had no gene match. CDR3 in amino acids: CSASILAGGPTDTQYF. Written as DNA, the CDR3 is TGCAGTGCTAGTATTTTGGCGGGGGGGCCCACAGATACGCAGTATTTT.

The V and J genes are TRBV15 and TRBJ2-5; 7 bases line up with TRBD1. CDR3 length: 14 amino acids. J gave up 4 bases and V 3 bases, and 5 bases lay outside the gene matches. Germline assignment: CDR1 LNHNV and CDR2 YYDKDF (reference sequence). CDR3 nucleotides: TGTGCCACCAGCAGCCGACAGGGTCTAGAGACCCAGTACTTC. Translating gives CATSSRQGLETQYF.

This chain links TRBV27 with TRBJ2-4, with TRBD2 identical over 8 bases. V shed 1 base, J shed 8 bases, and the junction held 13 bases outside the gene matches. CDR1 and CDR2 from the germline V gene are MNHEY and SMNVEV (reference sequence). The CDR3 totals 17 residues. The CDR3 reads CASSLFIGRGAPDIQYF. The DNA of the CDR3 is TGTGCCAGCAGTTTATTCATCGGGCGGGGGGCCCCGGACATTCAGTACTTC.

This clonotype was recorded at least ten times. J is TRBJ2-5 and V is TRBV7-9; the D call may be TRBD1 or TRBD2 (5 bases each). The CDR3 consists of 16 residues. Germline-derived CDR1 and CDR2 are SEHNR and FQNEAQ (reference sequence). V gave up 6 bases and J gave up 5 bases, with 22 bases separating them. The CDR3 DNA reads TGTGCCAGCAGTGTTACACCGGGACCATCCGGCGAGACCCAGTACTTC. This gives the protein CASSVTPGPSGETQYF.

This chain links TRBV20-1 with TRBJ1-5, with a tentative D call TRBD1 (5 bases). Trimming took 5 bases from V and 3 from J, leaving 17 bases between them. The CDR3 sequence is 15 residues long. The germline V gene encodes CDR1 DFQATT and CDR2 SNEGSKA (reference sequence). The CDR3 nucleotides are TGCAGTGCTGGGCCGAGGGGACGGGACAATCAGCCCCAGCATTTT. Encoded protein: CSAGPRGRDNQPQHF.

The chain is built from TRBV7-2 and TRBJ1-6; tentative D call: TRBD1 (6 bases). Germline CDR1 reads SGHTA; CDR2 reads FQGNSA. The CDR3 runs to 15 residues. V was trimmed by 2 bases and J by 5 bases, leaving 10 bases between them. The CDR3 sequence is CASSLWGLNNSPLHF. For the CDR3, the DNA is TGTGCCAGCAGCTTATGGGGGCTAAATAATTCACCCCTCCACTTT.

The V and J genes are TRBV7-8 and TRBJ2-1; D is possibly TRBD2 (6 bases). The ends were cut back, 4 bases at V and 10 bases at J, with 20 bases in the middle. Germline lookup yields CDR1 SGHVS and CDR2 FQNEAQ. The CDR3 extends over 15 amino acids. The CDR3 DNA reads as TGTGCCAGCAGCTCCTCTCCCGGAGGGGCAATCGAGCAGTTCTTC. Translating it yields CASSSSPGGAIEQFF.

The chain joins TRBV5-1 to TRBJ1-1; maybe TRBD1 (5 bases). There are 13 residues in the CDR3. Deletions cut 0 bases from V and 8 bases from J, with 11 bases between. CDR1 and CDR2 from the germline V gene are SGHRS and YFSETQ. The CDR3 coding sequence is TGCGCCAGCAGCTTGGCCGGGCAGGGAGAAGCTTTCTTT. It encodes CASSLAGQGEAFF.

This clonotype was observed at least ten times. CDR3 DNA sequence: TGCAGTGCTAGGGAGGTAGATACGCAGTATTTT. Protein product: CSAREVDTQYF. The gene calls are TRBV20-1 and TRBJ2-3, with D maybe TRBD2 (5 bases). CDR1 DFQATT and CDR2 SNEGSKA come from the germline V gene (reference sequence). The V end lost 3 bases, the J end lost 5 bases, and 6 bases lay between the germline ends. The CDR3 consists of 11 residues.

The rearrangement links TRBV18 to TRBJ2-7, with no clear D. From germline, CDR1 is KGHSH and CDR2 LQKENI. Trimming removed 3 bases at V and 3 bases at J, with 12 bases between. The CDR3 spans 14 residues. The CDR3 coding sequence is TGTGCCAGCTCACCTCCAATGGGGATCTACGAGCAGTACTTC. Protein product: CASSPPMGIYEQYF.

The chain uses TRBV6-5 and TRBJ2-3, with 9 bases that match TRBD1. The CDR3 contains 16 residues. V lost 2 bases to trimming and J lost 0 bases; unmatched junction nucleotides: 3. CDR1 MNHEY and CDR2 SVGAGI come from the germline V gene. This CDR3 reads CASSYNGQGSTDTQYF. The CDR3 DNA reads TGTGCCAGCAGTTACAATGGACAGGGGAGCACAGATACGCAGTATTTT.

This chain joins TRBV7-2 and TRBJ2-5; no definite D call. The CDR3 runs to 14 residues. CDR1 is SGHTA and CDR2 is FQGNSA in the germline V gene. With 5 bases removed from V and 2 bases from J, the gap between germline ends came to 12 bases. CDR3 residues: CASSQTYLQETQYF. In DNA form, the CDR3 reads TGTGCCAGCAGCCAGACATATCTTCAAGAGACCCAGTACTTC.

The chain has TRBV7-2 and TRBJ2-7, with 7 bases fitting TRBD2. This CDR3 is 15 amino acids long. The germline V gene has CDR1 SGHTA and CDR2 FQGNSA. The J segment lost 0 bases and the V segment lost 2 bases, leaving 4 bases of the junction unmatched. CDR3 sequence: CASSLSGDGSYEQYF. The DNA of the CDR3 is TGTGCCAGCAGCTTAAGCGGGGATGGCTCCTACGAGCAGTACTTC.

This clonotype was recorded at least ten times. The V and J genes are TRBV29-1 and TRBJ2-1, with TRBD2 matching over 7 bases. V lost 1 base and J lost 0; bases outside the gene matches: 9. The V gene's germline CDR1 is SQVTM and CDR2 ANQGSEA. The CDR3 totals 17 residues. The CDR3 coding sequence is TGCAGCGTTGAAGTGCCTAGGGGAGGGGCCTCCTACAATGAGCAGTTCTTC. Protein sequence: CSVEVPRGGASYNEQFF.

The chain joins TRBV5-1 to TRBJ2-4; either TRBD1 or TRBD2 may supply D (5 bases each). Between the trimmed V and J ends, which lost 0 bases and 7 bases, there was a span of 14 bases. Germline CDR1 is SGHRS and CDR2 is YFSETQ. This CDR3 region has 15 residues. The CDR3, as DNA: TGCGCCAGCAGCTTGGCGGGGCGTCAAGGGAACATTCAGTACTTC. Its protein is CASSLAGRQGNIQYF.